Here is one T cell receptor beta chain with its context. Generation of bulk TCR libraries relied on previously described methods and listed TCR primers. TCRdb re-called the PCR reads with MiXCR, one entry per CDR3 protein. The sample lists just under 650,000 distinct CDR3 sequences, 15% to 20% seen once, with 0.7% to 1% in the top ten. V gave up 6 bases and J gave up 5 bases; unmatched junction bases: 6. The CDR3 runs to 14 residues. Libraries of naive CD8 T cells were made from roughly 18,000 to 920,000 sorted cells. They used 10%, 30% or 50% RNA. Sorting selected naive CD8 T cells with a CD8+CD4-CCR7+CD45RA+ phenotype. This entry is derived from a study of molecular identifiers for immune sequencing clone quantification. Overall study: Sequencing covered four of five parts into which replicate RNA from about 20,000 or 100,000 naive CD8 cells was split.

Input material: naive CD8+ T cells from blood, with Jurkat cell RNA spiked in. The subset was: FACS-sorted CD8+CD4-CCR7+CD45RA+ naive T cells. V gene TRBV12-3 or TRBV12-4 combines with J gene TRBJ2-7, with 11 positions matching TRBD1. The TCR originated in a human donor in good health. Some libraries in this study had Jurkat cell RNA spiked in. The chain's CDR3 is CASSPGQGGNEQYF. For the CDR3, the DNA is TGTGCCAGCAGCCCGGGACAGGGGGGTAACGAGCAGTACTTC.